The sequence of this TCR beta chain was determined in a study of blood T cell repertoires in COVID-19 (dated by TCRdb to about 2020). Regarding the study in general: Collaborator samples came from the United States, Italy and Spain and covered acute and convalescent phases of COVID-19. The material from the prospective study consisted of cDNA or gDNA derived from T cells, B-cell-depleted T cells, or PBMCs. Subjects who had been exposed to COVID-19, were actively infected with it, or had recovered from it provided the deeply sampled blood TCRbeta repertoires that made up the dataset. A freely available public database, intended as a resource for researchers studying the immune response to SARS-CoV-2, is where the repertoires were released. The samples were drawn from two sources: the first 160 participants of the ongoing ImmuneRACE study, and over 1,000 subjects contributed by 6 global collaborators. A de-identified subject ID, COVID-19 status, age in years and sex were almost always included in the sample metadata. HLA class I and class II types, where available, came from metadata supplied by the sample provider rather than from assay-based typing.

At one collaborating source in Seattle, patients were enrolled during active infection and were followed longitudinally through the course of disease. Collaborating institutions collected whole blood in K2EDTA tubes following their own protocols. For TCRbeta analysis, collaborators shipped samples in one of three forms: frozen whole blood, isolated PBMCs, or DNA extracted from either of those sample types. The study at large found these results: The amount of clinical and demographic metadata varied by source and participant and was provided uncurated.

TCRbeta CDR3 regions were amplified from genomic DNA using the immunoSEQ Assay, a bias-controlled multiplex PCR. Per the original workflow: Within the assay, amplification of reference gene primers was used to estimate how many nucleated cells each sample contained. To quantify the absolute abundance of each unique TCRbeta CDR3 rearrangement, sequence reads were collapsed and filtered. For each sample, productive Simpson clonality was calculated as the square root of Simpson's diversity index across productive rearrangements. TCRdb obtained this table from immuneACCESS and retained in-frame rearrangements with V and J assigned. These tables miss some clones; where compared with another copy, unresolved V genes account for less than half of the shortfall, and the remainder is unexplained. Clone size and the V and J calls come from that table; the DNA yielded D and trimming. Recorded for this sample are 56,000 or so clones; 75% to 90% of them occurred a single time. Around 40% of the sample belongs to the ten largest clones.

To note about this clone: There is no known antigen for this receptor. There are no base qualities to consult, and no much larger clone falls within one base.

Spanning cysteine to phenylalanine, the CDR3 consists of 15 amino acids. The retained sequence is limited to the CDR3, 45 bases, with the frame set at the first base. Sequences SNHLY (CDR1) and FYNNEI (CDR2) are obtained from the germline V gene. At the junction V is shortened by 4 bases and J by 1 base; bases outside the gene matches: 2. This clonotype was obtained from a woman in her sixties or seventies with COVID-19, enrolled during active disease. The specimen sequenced was peripheral blood. The sequence joins TRBV2 to TRBJ2-1, with 9 bases in between that match TRBD2. CDR3 loop: CASSGTSESYNEQFF. The nucleotides are TGTGCCAGCAGTGGGACTAGCGAGTCCTACAATGAGCAGTTCTTC.